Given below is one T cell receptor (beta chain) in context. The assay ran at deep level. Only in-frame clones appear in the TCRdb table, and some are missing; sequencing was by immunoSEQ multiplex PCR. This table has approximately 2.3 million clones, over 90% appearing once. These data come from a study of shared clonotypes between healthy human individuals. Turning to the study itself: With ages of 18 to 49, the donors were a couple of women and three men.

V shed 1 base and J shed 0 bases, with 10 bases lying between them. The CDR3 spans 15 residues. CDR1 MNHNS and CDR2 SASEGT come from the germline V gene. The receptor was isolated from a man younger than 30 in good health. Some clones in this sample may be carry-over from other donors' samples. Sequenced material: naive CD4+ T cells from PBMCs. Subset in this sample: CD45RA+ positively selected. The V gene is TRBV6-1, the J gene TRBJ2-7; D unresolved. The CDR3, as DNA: TGTGCCAGCAGTGAAGGCGATCCTAACTCCTACGAGCAGTACTTC. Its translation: CASSEGDPNSYEQYF.